This TCR beta chain was retrieved from a study of technical replicates of blood from a few donors. Here immunoSEQ multiplex PCR was the method, and the copy in TCRdb shows in-frame clones only, minus some. The data contain around 84,000 clones, roughly 98% of them singletons. Unmatched junction bases numbered 10, after V lost 4 bases and J lost 2 bases. The CDR3 spans 16 residues. Germline V gives CDR1 MGHRA, CDR2 YSYEKL. This receptor was identified in a human donor in good health. Sequencing was carried out using T cells isolated from PBMCs. The V gene is TRBV4-1, the J gene TRBJ2-7; 8 nucleotides match TRBD1. The CDR3 protein is CASSPIETGEPYEQYF. CDR3 bases: TGCGCCAGCAGCCCGATAGAGACAGGGGAGCCCTACGAGCAGTACTTC.